This T cell receptor (beta chain) was documented in a study of monozygotic twins with inflammatory bowel disease. The UMIs carried a 6-nucleotide sample barcode, and they were added by template switching. TCRdb reprocessed the 5' RACE reads and keeps a single row for each CDR3 protein, giving no DNA. This table holds about 420,000 distinct CDR3 sequences. This CDR3 is built from 15 residues. From germline, CDR1 is SGHVS and CDR2 FNYEAQ. Study-wide points: Discordant twins showed the same repertoire similarity as concordant twins, possibly from limited power. Patient repertoire variability may have increased through differing immunosuppressive treatments.

Note on this clonotype: No antigen is known for it.

The source material was blood. The sequence derives from a human donor with ulcerative colitis or Crohn's disease, or a healthy co-twin of an affected twin (not recorded which). V usage is TRBV7-6 and J usage is TRBJ2-5; the TCRdb D gene call, TRBD1, has no DNA to confirm it. The CDR3 protein is CASSLGTGAGETQYF. The entire variable domain, with the rest obtained from reference TRBV7-6 and TRBJ2-5, is as follows: GAGVSQSPRYKVTKRGQDVALRCDPISGHVSLYWYRQALGQGPEFLTYFNYEAQQDKSGLPNDRFSAERPEGSISTLTIQRTEQRDSAMYRCASSLGTGAGETQYFGPGTRLLVL.